Below, 27 T cell receptor beta chains from the same sample are listed, as sequenced in a study of chemoradiotherapy in HPV16-positive cancers. Sequencing was performed with immunoSEQ multiplex PCR; in TCRdb, only in-frame clones are kept and a portion is missing. The repertoire holds about 7,500 clones, with about two thirds as singletons. This sample comprised tumor tissue, obtained from a patient who underwent chemoradiotherapy. These TCRs come from a human donor with HPV-associated anogenital cancer.

CDR3 region: CASSLGDRNEKLFF. For the CDR3, the DNA is TGTGCCAGCAGCTTAGGGGACAGGAATGAAAAACTGTTTTTT. The chain joins TRBV7-2 to TRBJ1-4, with TRBD1 identical over 8 bases. CDR1 SGHTA and CDR2 FQGNSA come from the germline V gene. Germline trimming cut 1 base from V and 5 bases from J; bases unmatched to any gene: 0. The length of the CDR3 is 14 residues.

This chain connects TRBV11-2 to TRBJ2-3, with a possible D match to TRBD2 (5 bases). Germline V gene lookup returns CDR1 SGHAT and CDR2 FQNNGV. The CDR3 has 14 amino acids. V was shortened by 6 bases and J by 3 bases, with 13 bases between the two germline ends. DNA for the CDR3: TGTGCCAGCAGAGAGGGAGTCCCAACAGATACGCAGTATTTT. Translated, it gives CASREGVPTDTQYF.

The chain employs TRBV29-1 and TRBJ2-3; D may be TRBD2 (7 bases). Trimming pared 8 bases from V and 1 base from J, leaving 22 bases between. Germline values: CDR1 SQVTM, CDR2 ANQGSEA. CDR3 length: 16 residues. The CDR3 loop is CSSRTGWGGRTDTQYF. The CDR3 DNA reads as TGCAGCTCCCGAACGGGGTGGGGGGGCCGCACAGATACGCAGTATTTT.

This clone was observed a few times. The V and J genes are TRBV7-9 and TRBJ1-2; D remains ambiguous. This CDR3 has 13 residues. Germline V gene data show CDR1 as SEHNR and CDR2 as FQNEAQ (reference sequence). Trimming stripped 5 bases from V and 4 bases from J, with 11 bases between. CDR3 in amino acids: CASSPRSPYGYTF. DNA for the CDR3: TGTGCCAGCAGCCCTCGATCTCCCTATGGCTACACCTTC.

This clone was recorded once. This CDR3 is CASSIGTETRYGYTF. The CDR3 region has the DNA TGTGCCAGCTCAATTGGGACAGAGACTCGCTATGGCTACACCTTC. The chain carries TRBV18 and TRBJ1-2, with TRBD1 identical over 7 bases. Germline loops: CDR1 KGHSH, CDR2 LQKENI. This CDR3 has 15 amino acids. After removal of 5 bases from V and 4 bases from J, the junction contained 10 bases not matched to a gene.

This clone was picked up a small number of times. The chain uses TRBV19 and TRBJ1-2; D is perhaps TRBD1 (5 bases). This CDR3 has 14 residues. V gave up 3 bases and J gave up 6 bases, with 14 bases separating them. CDR1 is LNHDA, CDR2 SQIVND, per germline (reference sequence). CDR3 region: CASSMGTVGDGYTF. The CDR3 nucleotides are TGTGCCAGTAGTATGGGCACGGTGGGGGATGGCTACACCTTC. Variable domain in full (rest from reference TRBV19 and TRBJ1-2): DGGITQSPKYLFRKEGQNVTLSCEQNLNHDAMYWYRQDPGQGLRLIYYSQIVNDFQKGDIAEGYSVSREKKESFPLTVTSAQKNPTAFYLCASSMGTVGDGYTFGSGTRLTVV.

The V gene is TRBV19, the J gene TRBJ1-5; 7 nucleotides line up with TRBD1. J was trimmed by 5 bases and V by 6 bases; bases with no gene match: 13. The CDR3 extends over 16 amino acids. The germline V gene encodes CDR1 LNHDA and CDR2 SQIVND (reference sequence). The CDR3 nucleotides are TGTGCCAGTAGCAATACTCACCGGGACAGCTATCAGCCCCAGCATTTT. This encodes CASSNTHRDSYQPQHF.

This sequence joins TRBV7-3 and TRBJ1-1; the D gene is possibly TRBD1 (5 bases). Deletions cut 1 base from V and 6 bases from J, with 12 bases between. From germline, CDR1 is SGHTA and CDR2 FQGTGA. The CDR3 consists of 14 residues. CDR3 sequence reads: CASSLKMGGAEAFF. CDR3 bases: TGTGCCAGCAGCTTAAAGATGGGGGGGGCTGAAGCTTTCTTT.

The V and J genes are TRBV25-1 and TRBJ2-2, with unresolved D. Germline-derived CDR1 and CDR2 are MGHDK and SYGVNS. The CDR3 is 14 amino acids. The V and J ends lost 1 base and 0 bases respectively, with 3 bases between them. CDR3 in amino acids: CASSELSNTGELFF. CDR3 sequence (DNA): TGTGCCAGCAGTGAATTGTCGAACACCGGGGAGCTGTTTTTT.

This rearrangement joins TRBV9 to TRBJ1-1; 9 bases match TRBD1. With 0 bases clipped from V and 0 bases from J, the junction kept 3 bases outside the gene matches. The CDR3 consists of 16 residues. CDR1 SGDLS and CDR2 YYNGEE come from the germline V gene. The CDR3 sequence is CASSVGTGAMNTEAFF. The CDR3 DNA reads as TGTGCCAGCAGCGTAGGGACAGGGGCCATGAACACTGAAGCTTTCTTT.

The rearrangement joins TRBV25-1 to TRBJ2-3; a possible D gene is TRBD2 (5 bases). The CDR3 is made up of 15 amino acids. Germline V gives CDR1 MGHDK, CDR2 SYGVNS. Trimming removed 2 bases from V and 2 bases from J, with 11 bases in between. Here the CDR3 DNA reads TGTGCCAGCAGTGAAAAGCGGAGCCCCACAGATACGCAGTATTTT. Its translation: CASSEKRSPTDTQYF.

This sequence joins TRBV11-1 and TRBJ1-3; D not certain. This CDR3 comprises 13 residues. CDR1 is SGHAT, CDR2 FQDESV, per germline (reference sequence). With 2 bases removed from V and 0 bases from J, the gap between germline ends came to 2 bases. The CDR3 bases are TGTGCCAGCAGCTTAAACTCTGGAAACACCATATATTTT. Its translation: CASSLNSGNTIYF.

The rearrangement joins TRBV28 to TRBJ1-5; no reliable D call. The CDR3 has 16 residues. Germline V gene sequence: CDR1 MDHEN, CDR2 SYDVKM. Trimming shortened V by 7 bases and J by 6 bases, and 22 bases separated the two germline ends. The CDR3 sequence is CASKVLSATAGQPQHF. The DNA of the CDR3 is TGTGCCAGCAAAGTTTTGTCAGCAACAGCTGGTCAGCCCCAGCATTTT.

This clone appeared a few times. The chain has TRBV9 and TRBJ2-2; TRBD2 aligns across 8 bases. The CDR3 extends over 14 amino acids. Trimming took 4 bases from V and 7 from J; bases not matched to a gene: 6. CDR1 is SGDLS, CDR2 YYNGEE, per germline. Here the CDR3 DNA reads TGTGCCAGCAGCACCCGGGGGGGTAACGGGGAGCTGTTTTTT. This translates into CASSTRGGNGELFF. The full variable domain, completed using reference TRBV9 and TRBJ2-2, is DSGVTQTPKHLITATGQRVTLRCSPRSGDLSVYWYQQSLDQGLQFLIQYYNGEERAKGNILERFSAQQFPDLHSELNLSSLELGDSALYFCASSTRGGNGELFFGEGSRLTVL.

CDR3 protein: CATQDKSSYEQYF. CDR3 bases: TGCGCCACGCAAGACAAGAGCTCCTACGAGCAGTACTTC. The chain couples TRBV23-1 to TRBJ2-7, with D unresolved. TRBV23-1 is designated an ORF whose function remains uncertain. V lost 10 bases, J lost 0 bases, and 13 bases lay in between. This CDR3 has 13 residues.

The chain uses TRBV5-1 and TRBJ2-1, with a weak D call TRBD2 (6 bases). CDR1 and CDR2 (germline): SGHRS, YFSETQ. This CDR3 has 15 residues. Trimming left V 1 base short and J 8 bases short, with 16 bases between. CDR3 sequence reads: CASSLQDYPRHEQFF. CDR3 bases: TGCGCCAGCAGCTTGCAGGACTACCCCCGTCATGAGCAGTTCTTC.

The chain has TRBV4-1 and TRBJ1-5; tentatively, D is TRBD1 (6 bases). The germline CDR1 and CDR2 sequences are MGHRA and YSYEKL. This CDR3 has 15 residues. Deletions cut 1 base from V and 4 bases from J, with 11 bases between. The DNA for the CDR3 is TGCGCCAGCAGCCAAGCCGGGACACCAAATCAGCCCCAGCATTTT. Its translation: CASSQAGTPNQPQHF.

The V gene is TRBV6-1, the J gene TRBJ2-1; D may be TRBD1 (6 bases). The CDR3 totals 15 residues. V lost 3 bases and J 1 base, leaving 10 bases between the germline ends. The germline V gene encodes CDR1 MNHNS and CDR2 SASEGT. The CDR3 DNA sequence: TGTGCCAGCAGTGAGGGACATTTTTCCTACAATGAGCAGTTCTTC. Translating it yields CASSEGHFSYNEQFF.

The chain joins TRBV18 to TRBJ2-7; a weak D match, TRBD2 (5 bases). Germline values: CDR1 KGHSH, CDR2 LQKENI. The CDR3 totals 14 residues. V gave up 0 bases and J gave up 6 bases, with 12 bases separating them. As DNA, the CDR3 is TGTGCCAGCTCACCACCGGGAGACTTGGGCGAGCAGTACTTC. As protein: CASSPPGDLGEQYF.

The V and J genes are TRBV27 and TRBJ2-5, with D possibly TRBD2 on 6 matching bases. The CDR3 contains 15 residues. The V gene's germline CDR1 is MNHEY and CDR2 SMNVEV (reference sequence). The V end was cut by 7 bases, the J end by 4 bases, with 19 bases between. In DNA, the CDR3 is TGTGCCAGCACCCCGAGTGGAGGGAGTGGAGAGACCCAGTACTTC. Translation: CASTPSGGSGETQYF.

The rearrangement joins TRBV6-5 to TRBJ2-5; perhaps TRBD2 as D (5 bases). V was trimmed by 5 bases and J by 9 bases, leaving 13 bases between them. Per germline, CDR1 MNHEY and CDR2 SVGAGI. This CDR3 has 12 amino acids. CDR3 in amino acids: CASSRSPGAQYF. CDR3 nucleotide sequence: TGTGCCAGCAGTCGGTCGCCCGGGGCCCAGTACTTC.

The chain recombines TRBV4-3 with TRBJ2-1; 9 bases line up with TRBD2. The CDR3 has 17 residues. The germline V gene encodes CDR1 LGHNA and CDR2 YSLEER. The ends lost 0 bases at V and 3 bases at J; junction bases unmatched: 6. The CDR3 reads CASSQDSFSGSYNEQFF. The CDR3 nucleotides are TGCGCCAGCAGCCAAGATTCTTTTAGCGGGAGCTACAATGAGCAGTTCTTC.

The chain has TRBV27 and TRBJ1-2; weak D call: TRBD1 (5 bases). The CDR3 has 17 amino acids. V shed 2 bases and J shed 1 base, with 17 bases lying between them. Germline CDR1 MNHEY, CDR2 SMNVEV (reference sequence). This chain's CDR3 is CASSLRDAGGINYGYTF. CDR3 nucleotides: TGTGCCAGCAGTTTAAGAGACGCTGGGGGAATTAACTATGGCTACACCTTC.

This clone has a single count. The chain joins TRBV6-5 to TRBJ1-6; no reliable D call. The CDR3 runs to 14 residues. V was trimmed by 8 bases and J by 6 bases, leaving 14 bases between them. CDR1 is MNHEY and CDR2 is SVGAGI in the germline V gene. The DNA for the CDR3 is TGTGCCAGCGGAAAGGAAGCATTTAATTCACCCCTCCACTTT. Residues: CASGKEAFNSPLHF.

This chain links TRBV6-1 with TRBJ2-7; 8 positions agree with TRBD1. This CDR3 has 17 amino acids. CDR1 MNHNS and CDR2 SASEGT come from the germline V gene. V lost 2 bases, J lost 4 bases, and 13 bases stayed unmatched. Written as DNA, the CDR3 is TGTGCCAGCAGTGAAATTTTTCCCGACAGGGGATTTTACGAGCAGTACTTC. Its protein product is CASSEIFPDRGFYEQYF.

The chain employs TRBV2 and TRBJ1-1; no reliable D call. There are 12 residues in the CDR3. The V end was cut by 0 bases, the J end by 7 bases, with 6 bases between. CDR1 SNHLY and CDR2 FYNNEI come from the germline V gene. Here the CDR3 DNA reads TGTGCCAGCAGTGAAGCCCTCCGTGAAGCTTTCTTT. Its translation is CASSEALREAFF.

This clone was detected only a few times. The CDR3 sequence: CASSQQSNQPQHF. CDR3 nucleotide sequence: TGTGCCAGCAGCCAACAGTCGAACCAGCCCCAGCATTTT. The V gene is TRBV11-1, the J gene TRBJ1-5; no definite D call. Germline assignment: CDR1 SGHAT and CDR2 FQDESV (reference sequence). CDR3 length: 13 amino acids. The V and J ends lost 5 bases and 7 bases respectively, with 12 bases between them.